Following are 24 T cell receptor beta chains from one sample sequenced in a study of T cell responses to AZD1222 COVID-19 vaccine. Profiling relied on immunoSEQ multiplex PCR, and the TCRdb table lists in-frame clones only, not all of them. The sample records under 95,000 clones, 89% being singletons. The source was peripheral blood, collected on day 0 of AZD1222 vaccination. The receptors here all came from an adult in good health.

The chain combines TRBV3-1 (or the pseudogene TRBV3-2) with TRBJ1-4; a weak D match, TRBD1 (5 bases). Germline-derived CDR1 and CDR2 are LGHDT and YNNKEL (reference sequence). The V end was cut by 1 base, the J end by 7 bases, with 13 bases between. CDR3 length equals 15 residues. CDR3 region: CASSQVGGAGEKLFF. In nucleotides, the CDR3 is TGTGCCAGCAGCCAAGTTGGAGGGGCCGGTGAAAAACTGTTTTTT.

This clone was detected only once. The chain combines TRBV11-2 with TRBJ2-3; D is ambiguous. Germline-derived CDR1 and CDR2 are SGHAT and FQNNGV. CDR3 length equals 15 residues. Deletions cut 4 bases from V and 1 base from J, with 12 bases between. Here the CDR3 reads CASSSMQVRTDTQYF. The CDR3 DNA is TGTGCCAGCAGCTCGATGCAGGTGCGCACAGATACGCAGTATTTT.

The J gene is TRBJ2-1, the V gene TRBV24-1; 13 nucleotides match TRBD2. With V trimmed by 5 bases and J by 9 bases, 12 bases remained unmatched. CDR3 length: 17 amino acids. The germline CDR1 and CDR2 sequences are KGHDR and SFDVKD. In DNA form, the CDR3 reads TGTGCCACCAGTGGAGATCAGGGACTAGCGGGAAGGGGTGAGCAGTTCTTC. Protein sequence: CATSGDQGLAGRGEQFF.

V is TRBV29-1 and J is TRBJ1-1; no clear D. This CDR3 comprises 12 residues. Germline values: CDR1 SQVTM, CDR2 ANQGSEA. Trimming shortened V by 3 bases and J by 1 base, and 6 bases separated the two germline ends. The CDR3 protein is CSVEGANTEAFF. The CDR3 coding sequence is TGCAGCGTTGAGGGCGCGAACACTGAAGCTTTCTTT.

The chain is built from TRBV12-5 and TRBJ2-1; D unclear. Germline V lookup: CDR1 LGHNT, CDR2 FRNRAP. Trimming shortened V by 3 bases and J by 5 bases, and 5 bases separated the two germline ends. This CDR3 spans 12 amino acids. CDR3 DNA sequence: TGTGCTAGTGGTTTCTTGAACAATGAGCAGTTCTTC. Amino acids: CASGFLNNEQFF.

CDR3 in DNA: TGTGCCACCAGTGACCGCGCCAGCGGGGGGGCGTTAAATGAGCAGTTCTTC. This encodes CATSDRASGGALNEQFF. The chain has TRBV24-1 and TRBJ2-1; 10 bases match TRBD2. Germline loops: CDR1 KGHDR, CDR2 SFDVKD. The V gene end was trimmed by 4 bases and the J gene end by 7 bases; junction bases not matched to a gene: 12. This CDR3 comprises 17 residues.

J is TRBJ1-2 and V is TRBV5-4; D gene ambiguous. CDR3 length: 14 residues. The V gene lost 1 base and the J gene lost 0 bases, with 7 bases spanning the gap. Germline V gene data show CDR1 as SGHNT and CDR2 as YYREEE (reference sequence). DNA of the CDR3: TGTGCCAGCAGCTTGACAGATGCTAACTATGGCTACACCTTC. Its protein product is CASSLTDANYGYTF.

J is TRBJ2-7 and V is TRBV12-5, with D uncertain. V was cut by 6 bases and J by 0 bases, with 9 bases left in between. This CDR3 is 13 amino acids long. Germline V lookup: CDR1 LGHNT, CDR2 FRNRAP. The CDR3 DNA follows: TGTGCTAGTGGGGACGGTAACTCCTACGAGCAGTACTTC. As protein: CASGDGNSYEQYF. Filled out from reference TRBV12-5 and TRBJ2-7, the complete variable domain reads DARVTQTPRHKVTEMGQEVTMRCQPILGHNTVFWYRQTMMQGLELLAYFRNRAPLDDSGMPKDRFSAEMPDATLATLKIQPSEPRDSAVYFCASGDGNSYEQYFGPGTRLTVT.

The J gene is TRBJ1-6, the V gene TRBV7-2, with TRBD1 as a possible D gene (6 bases). V was shortened by 0 bases and J by 8 bases, with 14 bases between the two germline ends. In germline, CDR1 is SGHTA, CDR2 FQGNSA. The CDR3 loop spans 16 amino acids. This CDR3 is CASSLAWGAADSPLHF. CDR3 DNA sequence: TGTGCCAGCAGCTTAGCATGGGGGGCTGCTGATTCACCCCTCCACTTT.

The V gene is TRBV30, the J gene TRBJ1-2; possibly TRBD1 for D (5 bases). Per germline, CDR1 GTSNPN and CDR2 SVGIG (reference sequence). V gave up 1 base and J gave up 4 bases, with 16 bases separating them. The CDR3 consists of 15 residues. CDR3 sequence reads: CAWSGGPGPTYGYTF. The CDR3 DNA reads TGTGCCTGGAGTGGGGGCCCCGGACCGACCTATGGCTACACCTTC. The complete variable domain, with remaining parts taken from reference TRBV30 and TRBJ1-2, reads SQTIHQWPATLVQPVGSPLSLECTVEGTSNPNLYWYRQAAGRGLQLLFYSVGIGQISSEVPQNLSASRPQDRQFILSSKKLLLSDSGFYLCAWSGGPGPTYGYTFGSGTRLTVV.

The V call is TRBV7-9, the J call TRBJ2-5; TRBD2 matches 9 bases. Per the germline V gene, CDR1 is SEHNR and CDR2 is FQNEAQ (reference sequence). CDR3 length: 14 amino acids. V was pared by 4 bases and J by 0 bases, with 0 bases of the junction left unmatched. The CDR3 loop is CASSSSGDQETQYF. The CDR3 DNA reads as TGTGCCAGCAGCTCTAGCGGGGACCAAGAGACCCAGTACTTC.

This chain joins TRBV19 and TRBJ1-5, with 9 positions matching TRBD1. After removal of 8 bases from V and 4 bases from J, the junction contained 15 bases not matched to a gene. The CDR3 loop spans 17 amino acids. Germline V gene sequence: CDR1 LNHDA, CDR2 SQIVND (reference sequence). DNA of the CDR3: TGTGCCAGTTGTACCGGGACAGGGATAAGTGGGAATCAGCCCCAGCATTTT. Its translation: CASCTGTGISGNQPQHF.

This chain links TRBV7-8 with TRBJ2-7, with TRBD2 matching 11 bases. The CDR3 is 14 amino acids. Germline CDR1 reads SGHVS; CDR2 reads FQNEAQ. V dropped 1 base and J dropped 6; count of bases not matched to a gene: 2. CDR3: CASSLGLAGGEQYF. DNA of the CDR3: TGTGCCAGCAGCTTAGGTCTAGCGGGAGGCGAGCAGTACTTC. Complete variable domain (other parts from reference TRBV7-8 and TRBJ2-7): GAGVSQSPRYKVAKRGQDVALRCDPISGHVSLFWYQQALGQGPEFLTYFQNEAQLDKSGLPSDRFFAERPEGSVSTLKIQRTQQEDSAVYLCASSLGLAGGEQYFGPGTRLTVT.

The chain links TRBV6-6 to TRBJ1-5; 9 nucleotides match TRBD1. Germline values: CDR1 MNHNY, CDR2 SVGAGI (reference sequence). The V gene end was trimmed by 6 bases and the J gene end by 6 bases; junction bases not matched to a gene: 6. The CDR3 is made up of 14 amino acids. In DNA form, the CDR3 reads TGTGCCAGCAGCTCTGGACAGGGGAGTCAGCCCCAGCATTTT. It is translated as CASSSGQGSQPQHF.

V gene TRBV21-1 combines with J gene TRBJ2-7; the table gives TRBD2 as D, unverified against the DNA. TRBV21-1 is classified as a pseudogene. There are 18 residues in the CDR3. The CDR3 DNA is TGTGCCAGCAGCAAAGAAGAGACTAGCATCCTAATCTCCTACGAGCAGTACTTC. The encoded protein is CASSKEETSILISYEQYF.

The V call is TRBV5-6, the J call TRBJ1-2; no definite D call. Germline V gene data show CDR1 as SGHDT and CDR2 as YYEEEE. CDR3 length: 13 amino acids. With 5 bases removed from V and 4 bases from J, the gap between germline ends came to 12 bases. The CDR3 DNA sequence: TGTGCCAGCAGTCCATCTGCAACCTATGGCTACACCTTC. It translates to CASSPSATYGYTF.

The chain combines TRBV27 with TRBJ1-1; 7 nucleotides line up with TRBD1. Per germline, CDR1 MNHEY and CDR2 SMNVEV (reference sequence). The CDR3 extends over 14 amino acids. Trimming took 6 bases from V and 4 from J; bases not matched to a gene: 8. The CDR3 coding sequence is TGTGCCAGCAGCCCTACCAGGGGGACCACTGAAGCTTTCTTT. Amino acid sequence: CASSPTRGTTEAFF.

V is TRBV28 and J is TRBJ1-2; perhaps TRBD1 as D (5 bases). Trimming left V 6 bases short and J 8 bases short, with 19 bases between. The CDR3 is 14 amino acids. Per germline, CDR1 MDHEN and CDR2 SYDVKM. CDR3 DNA: TGTGCCAGCAGCCTACCCGTGGGGGGGAACGGCTACACCTTC. This sequence encodes CASSLPVGGNGYTF.

The chain is built from TRBV3-1 (or the pseudogene TRBV3-2) and TRBJ2-7; D is ambiguous. The CDR3 covers 13 residues. Germline-derived CDR1 and CDR2 are LGHDT and YNNKEL (reference sequence). V lost 1 base and J lost 4, with 8 bases in between. The CDR3 loop reads CASSQGQFYEQYF. Written as DNA, the CDR3 is TGTGCCAGCAGCCAAGGCCAATTTTACGAGCAGTACTTC.

This CDR3 reads CAWSRDSQETQYF. In nucleotides, the CDR3 is TGTGCCTGGAGCCGGGACTCCCAAGAGACCCAGTACTTC. The genes are TRBV30 and TRBJ2-5, with D maybe TRBD2 (6 bases). The CDR3 loop spans 13 amino acids. Trimming shortened V by 3 bases and J by 1 base, and 9 bases separated the two germline ends. Germline values: CDR1 GTSNPN, CDR2 SVGIG (reference sequence). Complete variable domain (other parts from reference TRBV30 and TRBJ2-5): SQTIHQWPATLVQPVGSPLSLECTVEGTSNPNLYWYRQAAGRGLQLLFYSVGIGQISSEVPQNLSASRPQDRQFILSSKKLLLSDSGFYLCAWSRDSQETQYFGPGTRLLVL.

This chain joins TRBV7-9 and TRBJ2-2; TRBD2 might be the D (6 bases). This CDR3 is built from 13 residues. V was clipped by 11 bases and J by 1 base, with 11 bases between them. Germline V lookup: CDR1 SEHNR, CDR2 FQNEAQ (reference sequence). This CDR3 reads CASRGLNTGELFF. As DNA, the CDR3 is TGTGCCTCGCGGGGCCTGAACACCGGGGAGCTGTTTTTT.

V gene TRBV4-3 combines with J gene TRBJ2-3; a possible D gene is TRBD2 (6 bases). In germline, CDR1 is LGHNA, CDR2 YSLEER. V lost 0 bases to trimming and J lost 1 base, with 11 bases between them. The CDR3 totals 16 residues. Here the CDR3 DNA reads TGCGCCAGCAGCCAAGACCGGGCGGGGCGCACAGATACGCAGTATTTT. Protein sequence: CASSQDRAGRTDTQYF.

This chain links TRBV6-2 or TRBV6-3 with TRBJ1-5; D uncertain. Germline lookup yields CDR1 MNHEY and CDR2 SVGEGT. Trimming pared 2 bases from V and 3 bases from J, leaving 14 bases between. This CDR3 has 16 residues. This CDR3 reads CASSYISGTNNQPQHF. CDR3 sequence (DNA): TGTGCCAGCAGTTACATATCGGGTACGAACAATCAGCCCCAGCATTTT.

The chain couples TRBV15 to TRBJ1-1; the D gene is possibly TRBD1 (6 bases). V was pared by 1 base and J by 10 bases, with 19 bases between. This CDR3 is built from 15 residues. Germline V CDR1 and CDR2: LNHNV, YYDKDF (reference sequence). This chain's CDR3 is CATSRVSNQGRIAFF. In DNA form, the CDR3 reads TGTGCCACCAGCAGAGTGTCAAATCAGGGGAGGATAGCTTTCTTT.